Presented here are 19 T cell receptor beta chains from one specimen sequenced in a study of T cell repertoires in cytomegalovirus infection. MiXCR was run by TCRdb on the reads, yielding one entry per CDR3 protein. The sample includes about 360,000 distinct CDR3 sequences, around a sixth of them seen just once. The sample was PBMCs. The receptors shown here come from a human donor in good health (CMV status not recorded). Some clones in this sample may be carry-over from other donors' samples.

This clonotype has a count of ten or more. V usage is TRBV12-3 or TRBV12-4 and J usage is TRBJ1-1; D gene ambiguous. V lost 4 bases and J lost 0, with 12 bases in between. CDR3 length: 15 amino acids. CDR3 sequence: CASSSPDGMNTEAFF. As DNA, the CDR3 is TGTGCCAGCAGTTCACCGGACGGGATGAACACTGAAGCTTTCTTT.

This clonotype was recorded many times. The rearrangement joins TRBV7-2 to TRBJ2-7; perhaps TRBD2 as D (5 bases). CDR3 size: 13 residues. Germline loops: CDR1 SGHTA, CDR2 FQGNSA. V lost 5 bases and J lost 3, with 11 bases in between. CDR3 nucleotide sequence: TGTGCCAGCAGCGGACCTAGCTTCTACGAGCAGTACTTC. It is translated as CASSGPSFYEQYF.

Comments on this clonotype: This clone may be a read error of a much larger clone one base away. Since the CDR3 does not end with the conserved phenylalanine or tryptophan, this likely comes from a read error. The rearrangement uses TRBV4-2 and TRBJ1-4; 7 bases match TRBD1. Trimming removed 2 bases from V and 7 bases from J; junction bases left unmatched: 7. This CDR3 spans 15 amino acids. Germline CDR1 LGHNA, CDR2 YNFKEQ. The DNA for the CDR3 is TGTGCCAGCAGCCAAAGACAGGGTCGGGTTGAAAAACTGTTTCTT. Protein product: CASSQRQGRVEKLFL.

This clonotype has a count of ten or more. The chain uses TRBV7-8 and TRBJ2-1; D ambiguous. This CDR3 spans 13 amino acids. Between the trimmed V and J ends, which lost 2 bases and 9 bases, there was a span of 11 bases. Germline-derived CDR1 and CDR2 are SGHVS and FQNEAQ. Written as DNA, the CDR3 is TGTGCCAGCAGCTTAACCTTTTTGAGTGAGCAGTTCTTC. Translating gives CASSLTFLSEQFF. Complete variable domain (other parts from reference TRBV7-8 and TRBJ2-1): GAGVSQSPRYKVAKRGQDVALRCDPISGHVSLFWYQQALGQGPEFLTYFQNEAQLDKSGLPSDRFFAERPEGSVSTLKIQRTQQEDSAVYLCASSLTFLSEQFFGPGTRLTVL.

The V gene is TRBV7-8, the J gene TRBJ1-2, with D tentatively TRBD1 (6 bases). The CDR3 has 15 amino acids. The germline V gene has CDR1 SGHVS and CDR2 FQNEAQ. V dropped 5 bases and J dropped 2 bases, with 15 bases sitting between them. CDR3 sequence: CASSPGLGANYGYTF. CDR3 nucleotide sequence: TGTGCCAGCAGCCCGGGGCTGGGGGCCAACTATGGCTACACCTTC.

V is TRBV4-1 and J is TRBJ1-3; D unclear. Trimming took off 1 base at V and 11 bases at J, with 12 bases between the two ends. The CDR3 is made up of 13 amino acids. Per germline, CDR1 MGHRA and CDR2 YSYEKL. The CDR3 DNA is TGCGCCAGCAGCCAAGGGGAAGCGCCCTCCATATATTTT. Protein sequence: CASSQGEAPSIYF.

This clonotype was seen ten or more times. The chain has TRBV7-2 and TRBJ2-7; D perhaps matches TRBD1 (5 bases). Germline V lookup: CDR1 SGHTA, CDR2 FQGNSA. V was clipped by 6 bases and J by 0 bases, with 9 bases between them. This CDR3 region has 13 residues. CDR3 in DNA: TGTGCCAGCAGGCAGGGTAGCTCCTACGAGCAGTACTTC. Its translation is CASRQGSSYEQYF.

This clonotype was seen repeatedly, ten times or more. The chain uses TRBV7-2 and TRBJ1-2, with D maybe TRBD1 (5 bases). CDR1 and CDR2 (germline): SGHTA, FQGNSA. Trimming pared 3 bases from V and 8 bases from J, leaving 7 bases between. The CDR3 loop spans 11 amino acids. CDR3 sequence reads: CASSFWGGYTF. CDR3 DNA sequence: TGTGCCAGCAGCTTTTGGGGGGGCTACACCTTC.

In this sample, this clonotype turned up many times. The chain has TRBV7-8 and TRBJ1-2, with 7 bases fitting TRBD1. Germline values: CDR1 SGHVS, CDR2 FQNEAQ. The trim removed 5 bases at V and 2 bases at J, leaving 11 bases unmatched. The CDR3 has 16 residues. CDR3 sequence: CASSTRGQKPNYGYTF. For the CDR3, the DNA is TGTGCCAGCAGCACACGGGGACAGAAGCCCAACTATGGCTACACCTTC.

V usage is TRBV29-1 and J usage is TRBJ1-6; 8 bases are shared with TRBD1. The V gene end was trimmed by 5 bases and the J gene end by 10 bases; junction bases not matched to a gene: 13. The CDR3 is made up of 15 amino acids. CDR1 SQVTM and CDR2 ANQGSEA come from the germline V gene. CDR3 residues: CSVSQSTGEDSPLHF. In nucleotides, the CDR3 is TGCAGCGTTTCCCAGTCGACAGGGGAGGACTCACCCCTCCACTTT.

This clonotype was observed at least ten times. The V and J genes are TRBV6-2 or TRBV6-3 and TRBJ1-5, with unresolved D. CDR1 is MNHEY, CDR2 SVGEGT, per germline. V dropped 0 bases and J dropped 4 bases, with 7 bases sitting between them. This CDR3 region has 14 residues. The CDR3 nucleotides read TGTGCCAGCAGTTACTCGAGTCGGAATCAGCCCCAGCATTTT. Protein product: CASSYSSRNQPQHF.

The CDR3 reads CSAKRAGGQETQYF. The CDR3 DNA sequence: TGCAGTGCTAAAAGAGCGGGAGGGCAAGAGACCCAGTACTTC. This chain joins TRBV20-1 and TRBJ2-5; 10 bases agree with TRBD2. The germline CDR1 and CDR2 sequences are DFQATT and SNEGSKA (reference sequence). This CDR3 contains 14 residues. The V segment lost 4 bases and the J segment 2 bases; nucleotides outside the gene matches: 4.

The rearrangement uses TRBV19 and TRBJ1-1; D gene unclear. Germline CDR1 is LNHDA and CDR2 is SQIVND (reference sequence). This CDR3 spans 13 amino acids. V was shortened by 5 bases and J by 1 base, with 8 bases between the two germline ends. The CDR3 nucleotides are TGTGCCAGTAGTTCAGCAGAGAACACTGAAGCTTTCTTT. Translation: CASSSAENTEAFF.

This chain uses TRBV24-1 with TRBJ2-1, with TRBD2 matching 13 bases. Germline CDR1 reads KGHDR; CDR2 reads SFDVKD. Trimming at V came to 2 bases and at J to 4 bases, leaving 4 bases not matched to a gene. The CDR3 loop spans 17 amino acids. The CDR3 reads CATSDSPGLAGYNEQFF. CDR3 coding DNA: TGTGCCACCAGTGATTCTCCGGGACTAGCGGGATACAATGAGCAGTTCTTC.

CDR3 DNA: TGTGCCAGCAGCGACCCAGGGACCAGCTCTGGAAACACCATATATTTT. It encodes CASSDPGTSSGNTIYF. The genes are TRBV3-1 and TRBJ1-3; D perhaps matches TRBD1 (5 bases). CDR1 and CDR2 (germline): LGHDT, YNNKEL (reference sequence). Trimming left V 5 bases short and J 0 bases short, with 14 bases between. There are 16 residues in the CDR3.

The chain combines TRBV7-9 with TRBJ1-2; the D gene is possibly TRBD1 (6 bases). Trimming removed 1 base from V and 6 bases from J, with 9 bases in between. The CDR3 length is 13 residues. CDR1 is SEHNR and CDR2 is FQNEAQ in the germline V gene (reference sequence). CDR3 sequence reads: CASSLGQENGYTF. The CDR3 DNA reads as TGTGCCAGCAGCTTAGGACAGGAAAATGGCTACACCTTC.

There are a few counts of this clonotype. The DNA for the CDR3 is TGCAGTGCTAGTTTGGAATACGAGCAGTACTTC. Protein product: CSASLEYEQYF. V and J are TRBV20-1 and TRBJ2-7; no clear D. V gave up 3 bases and J gave up 4 bases, with 7 bases separating them. Germline CDR1 reads DFQATT; CDR2 reads SNEGSKA (reference sequence). The CDR3 sequence is 11 residues long.

This sequence joins TRBV6-1 and TRBJ2-7; maybe TRBD1 (6 bases). Between the trimmed V and J ends, which lost 9 bases and 4 bases, there was a span of 13 bases. This CDR3 spans 12 amino acids. Germline CDR1 MNHNS, CDR2 SASEGT. The CDR3 nucleotides are TGTGCCAGACCGACAGGAACTTACGAGCAGTACTTC. Translated: CARPTGTYEQYF.

This clonotype was seen only a few times. This sequence joins TRBV5-5 and TRBJ2-1; 15 bases align to TRBD2. This CDR3 has 19 amino acids. Germline CDR1 reads SGHKS; CDR2 reads YYEKEE (reference sequence). Losses at the gene ends were 1 base for V and 3 bases for J; bases not matched to a gene: 8. CDR3 loop: CASSLRTSGRGGVYNEQFF. In nucleotides, the CDR3 is TGTGCCAGCAGCTTGCGGACTAGCGGGAGGGGGGGGGTCTACAATGAGCAGTTCTTC.